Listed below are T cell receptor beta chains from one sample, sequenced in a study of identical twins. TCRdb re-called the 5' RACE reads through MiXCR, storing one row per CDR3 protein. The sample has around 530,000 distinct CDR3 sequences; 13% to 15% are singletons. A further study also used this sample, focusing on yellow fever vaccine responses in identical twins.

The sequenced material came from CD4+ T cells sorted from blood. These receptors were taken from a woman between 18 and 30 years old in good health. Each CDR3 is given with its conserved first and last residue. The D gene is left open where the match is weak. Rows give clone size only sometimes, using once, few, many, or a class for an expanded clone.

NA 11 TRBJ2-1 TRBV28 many TGTGCCAGCCGAACCTACAATGAGCAGTTCTTC CASRTYNEQFF
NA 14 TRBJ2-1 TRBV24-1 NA TGTGCCACCAGTGATACTGGGGCCGGGGGCGAGCAGTTCTTC CATSDTGAGGEQFF
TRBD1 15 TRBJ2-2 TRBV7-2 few TGTGCCAGCAGCATGGGGGACAGGGCGTCCGGGGAGCTGTTTTTT CASSMGDRASGELFF
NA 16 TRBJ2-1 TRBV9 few TGTGCCAGCAGCGTAGAGGGAGGGGGCTCCTACAATGAGCAGTTCTTC CASSVEGGGSYNEQFF
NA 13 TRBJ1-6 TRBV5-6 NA TGTGCCAGCACGACAGTTGATAATTCACCCCTCCACTTT CASTTVDNSPLHF
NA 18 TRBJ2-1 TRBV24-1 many TGTGCCACCAGTGACGCCGGGTTCACAGTCGGCTCCTACAATGAGCAGTTCTTC CATSDAGFTVGSYNEQFF
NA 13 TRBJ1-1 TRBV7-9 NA TGTGCCAGCAGCGCCATGAGGAACACTGAAGCTTTCTTT CASSAMRNTEAFF
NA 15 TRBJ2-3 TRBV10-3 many TGTGCCATCTGGGGGGGGCTAGATTACACAGATACGCAGTATTTT CAIWGGLDYTDTQYF
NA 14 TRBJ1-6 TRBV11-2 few TGTGCCAGCAGCTTACAGGGCAGTAATTCACCCCTCCACTTT CASSLQGSNSPLHF
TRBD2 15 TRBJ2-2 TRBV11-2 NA TGTGCCAGCAGCATGACTAGCGCAGGCACCGGGGAGCTGTTTTTT CASSMTSAGTGELFF
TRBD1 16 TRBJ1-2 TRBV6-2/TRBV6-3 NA TGTGCCAGCAGCCTAACCCTACAGGGGGCCAACTATGGCTACACCTTC CASSLTLQGANYGYTF
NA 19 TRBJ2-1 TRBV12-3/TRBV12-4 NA TGTGCCAGCAGTTTAGCTAGGAGGTTCGACACCAGCTCCTACAATGAGCAGTTCTTC CASSLARRFDTSSYNEQFF
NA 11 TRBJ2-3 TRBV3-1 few TGTGCCAGCAGGTTCCTAGATACGCAGTATTTT CASRFLDTQYF
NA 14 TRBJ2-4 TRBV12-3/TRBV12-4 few TGTGCCAGCAGTCGACAGGACTTTGGGAACATTCAGTACTTC CASSRQDFGNIQYF
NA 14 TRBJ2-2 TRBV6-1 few TGTGCCAGCAGTCCCGGACCGCTCTTAGGGGAGCTGTTTTTT CASSPGPLLGELFF
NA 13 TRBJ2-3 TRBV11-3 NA TGTGCCAGCAGTGAGATTTCTGTGGATACGCAGTATTTT CASSEISVDTQYF
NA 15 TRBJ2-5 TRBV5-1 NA TGCGCCAGCAGAAAGACTCGAGACTATCAAGAGACCCAGTACTTC CASRKTRDYQETQYF
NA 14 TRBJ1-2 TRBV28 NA TGTGCCAGCAGTTCTACCGGGACACCTTATGGCTACACCTTC CASSSTGTPYGYTF
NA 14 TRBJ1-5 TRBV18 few TGTGCCAGCTCACTTGACTTGAGCAATCAGCCCCAGCATTTT CASSLDLSNQPQHF
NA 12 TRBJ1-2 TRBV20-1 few TGCAGTGCAGCCCACCCTAACTATGGCTACACCTTC CSAAHPNYGYTF
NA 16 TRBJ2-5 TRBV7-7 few TGTGCCAGCAGTCCTTGGCCCCCGGGGGCACAAGAGACCCAGTACTTC CASSPWPPGAQETQYF
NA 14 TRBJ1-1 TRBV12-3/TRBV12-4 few TGTGCCAGCAGCCCCTATGAGGGGCGGGGCGAAGCTTTCTTT CASSPYEGRGEAFF
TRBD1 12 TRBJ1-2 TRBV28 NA TGTGCCAGCAGGGGACAGGGTAGGGGCTACACCTTC CASRGQGRGYTF
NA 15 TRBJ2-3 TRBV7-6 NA TGTGCCAGCAGCTCCCAGGGAGTGGGGACAGATACGCAGTATTTT CASSSQGVGTDTQYF
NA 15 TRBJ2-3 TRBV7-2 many TGTGCCAGCAGCTCAATGGGCCGGAGCGTAGATACGCAGTATTTT CASSSMGRSVDTQYF
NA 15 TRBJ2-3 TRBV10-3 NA TGTGCCATCGGAAAGATGGCAGGGGATGCAGATACGCAGTATTTT CAIGKMAGDADTQYF
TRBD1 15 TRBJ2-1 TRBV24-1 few TGTGCCACCAGTGTTTCGAGACAGGGGCGGGATGAGCAGTTCTTC CATSVSRQGRDEQFF
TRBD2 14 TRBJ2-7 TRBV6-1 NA TGTGCCAGCAGACGAGGGACTAGCGGGTACGAGCAGTACTTC CASRRGTSGYEQYF
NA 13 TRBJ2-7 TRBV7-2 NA TGTGCCAGCAGCACATGGAGCTCCTACGAGCAGTACTTC CASSTWSSYEQYF
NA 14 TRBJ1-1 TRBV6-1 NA TGTGCCAGCAGGGCAGGGTCGGTCATCACTGAAGCTTTCTTT CASRAGSVITEAFF
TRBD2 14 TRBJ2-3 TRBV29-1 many TGCAGCGTTGTTGCGGGAGTGGGCCCAGATACGCAGTATTTT CSVVAGVGPDTQYF
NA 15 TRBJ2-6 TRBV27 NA TGTGCCAGCAGTTTCTCCGGGACTGGGGCCAACGTCCTGACTTTC CASSFSGTGANVLTF
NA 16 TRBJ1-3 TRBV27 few TGTGCCAGCAGTTCGAGGGGACCGGGAACAGGAAACACCATATATTTT CASSSRGPGTGNTIYF
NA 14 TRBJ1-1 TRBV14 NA TGTGCCAGCAGCCAAAACCCGCTAAACACTGAAGCTTTCTTT CASSQNPLNTEAFF
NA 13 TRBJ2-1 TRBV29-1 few TGCAGCGTTTCGCTCGCGTCCCAGGATGAGCAGTTCTTC CSVSLASQDEQFF
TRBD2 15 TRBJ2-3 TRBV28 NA TGTGCCAGCACCCGTGCGATGGCGGGGGGGAATACGCAGTATTTT CASTRAMAGGNTQYF
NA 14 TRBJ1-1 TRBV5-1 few TGCGCCAGCAGCTTGCGGGGGGCAGACACTGAAGCTTTCTTT CASSLRGADTEAFF
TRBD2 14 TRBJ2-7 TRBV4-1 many TGCGCCAGCAGCCAACCAGGCGGGAGCTACGAGCAGTACTTC CASSQPGGSYEQYF
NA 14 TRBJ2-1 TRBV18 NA TGTGCCAGCTCACCAACTAGAGGGTCCAATGAGCAGTTCTTC CASSPTRGSNEQFF
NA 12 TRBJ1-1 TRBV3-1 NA TGTGCCAGCAGCCAAGATTACGAGGGAGCTTTCTTT CASSQDYEGAFF
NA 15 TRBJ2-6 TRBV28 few TGTGCCAGCAGCCCCGACCACTCTGGGGCCAACGTCCTGACTTTC CASSPDHSGANVLTF
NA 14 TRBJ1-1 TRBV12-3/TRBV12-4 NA TGTGCCAGCAGGACGTCAGAAATTCCCACTGAAGCTTTCTTT CASRTSEIPTEAFF
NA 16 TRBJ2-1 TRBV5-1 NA TGCGCCAGCAGCGGTTTCGGGATGCCCTCCTACAATGAGCAGTTCTTC CASSGFGMPSYNEQFF
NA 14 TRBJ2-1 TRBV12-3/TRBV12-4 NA TGTGCCAGCAGTTCTAGTAGATTGTACAATGAGCAGTTCTTC CASSSSRLYNEQFF
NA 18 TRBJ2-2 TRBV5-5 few TGTGCCAGCAGCTTCCCCCCGGTGGGGGCGCGGGTCACCGGGGAGCTGTTTTTT CASSFPPVGARVTGELFF
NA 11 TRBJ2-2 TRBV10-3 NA TGTGCCATCAGTGACGCCGTGGAGCTGTTTTTT CAISDAVELFF
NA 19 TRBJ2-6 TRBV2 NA TGTACCTTCTGTTTCCGATCGACAGGTTCGATCTCTGGGGCCAACGTCCTGACTTTC CTFCFRSTGSISGANVLTF
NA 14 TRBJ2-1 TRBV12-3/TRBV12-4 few TGTGCCAGCATCTTAGACTCCCTTGGTTTCGAGCAGTTCTTC CASILDSLGFEQFF
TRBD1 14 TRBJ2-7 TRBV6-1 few TGTGCCAGCAATCGGGGACAGGGGACTTACGAGCAGTACTTC CASNRGQGTYEQYF
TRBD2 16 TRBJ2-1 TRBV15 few TGTGCCACCAGCCATATTTTATCAGCGGGAGTGTATGAGCAGTTCTTC CATSHILSAGVYEQFF
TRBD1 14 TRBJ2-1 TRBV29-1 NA TGCAGCGTTACAGGGGCATTCTCCTACAATGAGCAGTTCTTC CSVTGAFSYNEQFF
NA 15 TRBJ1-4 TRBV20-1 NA TGCAGTGCTAGAGACTCGACCGGACTTAATGAAAAACTGTTTTTT CSARDSTGLNEKLFF
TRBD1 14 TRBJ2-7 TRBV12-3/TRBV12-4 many TGTGCCAGCAGTAAGGGACAGGGGGGTTACGAGCAGTACTTC CASSKGQGGYEQYF
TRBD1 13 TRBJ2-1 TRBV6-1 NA TGTGCCAGCAGCACCGACAGGGTGAGTGAGCAGTTCTTC CASSTDRVSEQFF
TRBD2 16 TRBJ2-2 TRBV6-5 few TGTGCCAGCAGTTACTCGACTAGCCGAAACACCGGGGAGCTGTTTTTT CASSYSTSRNTGELFF
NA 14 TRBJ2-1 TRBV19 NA TGTGCCAGTAGTATAGCATCGGGGTGGAGTGAGCAGTTCTTC CASSIASGWSEQFF
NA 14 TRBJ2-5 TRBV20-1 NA TGCAGTGCGAAGAAGCGGGTCCCCCAAGAGACCCAGTACTTC CSAKKRVPQETQYF
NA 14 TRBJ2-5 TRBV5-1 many TGCGCCAGCAGCTTGGGAGGTAGCCAAGAGACCCAGTACTTC CASSLGGSQETQYF
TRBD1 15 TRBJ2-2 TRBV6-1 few TGTGCCAGCAGCCAACCCCCAGGGGGAACCGGGGAGCTGTTTTTT CASSQPPGGTGELFF